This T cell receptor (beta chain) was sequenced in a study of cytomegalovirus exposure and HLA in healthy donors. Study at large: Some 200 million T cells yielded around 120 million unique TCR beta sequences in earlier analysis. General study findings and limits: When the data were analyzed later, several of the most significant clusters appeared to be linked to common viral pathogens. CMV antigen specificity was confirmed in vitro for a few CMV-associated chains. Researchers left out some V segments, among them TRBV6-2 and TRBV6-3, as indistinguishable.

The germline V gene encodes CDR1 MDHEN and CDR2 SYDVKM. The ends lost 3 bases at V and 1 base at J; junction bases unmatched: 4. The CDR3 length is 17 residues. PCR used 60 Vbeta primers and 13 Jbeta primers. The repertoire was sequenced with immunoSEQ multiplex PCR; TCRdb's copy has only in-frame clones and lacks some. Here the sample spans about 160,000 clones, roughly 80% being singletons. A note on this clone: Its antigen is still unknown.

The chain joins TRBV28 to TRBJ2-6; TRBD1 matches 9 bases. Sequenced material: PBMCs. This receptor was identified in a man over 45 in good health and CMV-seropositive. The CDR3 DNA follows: TGTGCCAGCAGTTTGGGGACAGGGAGATCTGGGGCCAACGTCCTGACTTTC. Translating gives CASSLGTGRSGANVLTF.